Below are 28 T cell receptor beta chains sequenced from a single sample in a study of CD8+ T cells in alopecia areata. As for treatment: oral pan-JAK inhibitor, 5-10 mg twice daily. cDNA serving as the sequencing template came from extracted, reverse transcribed RNA. The repertoire was sequenced with immunoSEQ multiplex PCR; TCRdb's copy has only in-frame clones and lacks some. The sample has 70,000 or so clones; about 30% are singletons. The starting material was CD8+ T cells sorted from blood, obtained at week 4, from a patient treated with tofacitinib. The receptors were gathered from a human donor with alopecia areata.

The rearrangement uses TRBV27 and TRBJ2-2; unclear D gene. This CDR3 is built from 13 residues. V lost 0 bases and J 4 bases, leaving 3 bases between the germline ends. The germline V gene encodes CDR1 MNHEY and CDR2 SMNVEV (reference sequence). For the CDR3, the DNA is TGTGCCAGCAGTTTATCTGGCACCGGGGAGCTGTTTTTT. Its protein is CASSLSGTGELFF.

This clone has more than one count but fewer than ten. The chain employs TRBV29-1 and TRBJ2-7; D may be TRBD1 (5 bases). V was trimmed by 4 bases and J by 4 bases, leaving 5 bases between them. This CDR3 has 10 amino acids. Per germline, CDR1 SQVTM and CDR2 ANQGSEA. The CDR3 reads CSVGQYEQYF. CDR3 nucleotide sequence: TGCAGCGTTGGACAGTACGAGCAGTACTTC.

The V gene is TRBV25-1, the J gene TRBJ2-5; D uncertain. This CDR3 region has 16 residues. Between the trimmed V and J ends, which lost 1 base and 5 bases, there was a span of 17 bases. CDR1 is MGHDK, CDR2 SYGVNS, per germline. CDR3 residues: CASSEFPPRTSETQYF. The CDR3 nucleotides read TGTGCCAGCAGTGAATTCCCCCCGCGGACGTCCGAGACCCAGTACTTC.

The chain uses TRBV27 and TRBJ1-5, with D unclear. This CDR3 is 14 amino acids long. V lost 3 bases and J 6 bases, leaving 12 bases between the germline ends. CDR1 MNHEY and CDR2 SMNVEV come from the germline V gene (reference sequence). In DNA, the CDR3 is TGTGCCAGCAGTTTTTTGGGTTTTGGTCAGCCCCAGCATTTT. Translation gives CASSFLGFGQPQHF.

In DNA, the CDR3 is TGTGCCAGCAGCACACCTAGCGTCCAAGAGACCCAGTACTTC. Protein sequence: CASSTPSVQETQYF. The chain employs TRBV7-9 and TRBJ2-7, with a tentative D call TRBD2 (6 bases). The J call may be incorrect, as the DNA end agrees better with TRBJ2-5. The germline V gene has CDR1 SEHNR and CDR2 FQNEAQ (reference sequence). This CDR3 contains 14 residues.

The V call is TRBV7-9, the J call TRBJ1-1, with TRBD1 matching 8 bases. From germline, CDR1 is SEHNR and CDR2 FQNEAQ (reference sequence). The CDR3 spans 14 residues. Trimming removed 4 bases from V and 3 bases from J; junction bases left unmatched: 4. Written as DNA, the CDR3 is TGTGCCAGCAGCTCAGGGGGCTGGGACACTGAAGCTTTCTTT. Its translation: CASSSGGWDTEAFF.

For this clone: At one boundary the junction diverges from the germline segment, which might be a read error. This chain connects TRBV11-2 to TRBJ1-2; 9 bases map to TRBD1. The germline V gene encodes CDR1 SGHAT and CDR2 FQNNGV. The CDR3 spans 15 residues. Here the CDR3 DNA reads TGTGCCAGCACCTTAGATCATTGGACAGGGGACGGCTACACCTTC. Protein sequence: CASTLDHWTGDGYTF.

This chain uses TRBV30 with TRBJ2-2; TRBD2 is a possible D gene (5 bases). Trimming removed 1 base at V and 8 bases at J, with 11 bases between. CDR1 is GTSNPN, CDR2 SVGIG, per germline (reference sequence). This CDR3 has 13 residues. CDR3 in amino acids: CAWSDTSQGELFF. In nucleotides, the CDR3 is TGTGCCTGGAGTGATACTAGTCAGGGGGAGCTGTTTTTT.

This clone was observed many times. The CDR3 coding sequence is TGCAGCGTTGTAGAGGGGCCTGAGCAGTTCTTC. This sequence encodes CSVVEGPEQFF. The rearrangement links TRBV29-1 to TRBJ2-1; either TRBD1 or TRBD2 may supply D (5 bases each). V lost 4 bases and J 9 bases, leaving 10 bases between the germline ends. The CDR3 spans 11 residues. Per the germline V gene, CDR1 is SQVTM and CDR2 is ANQGSEA.

The chain joins TRBV29-1 to TRBJ1-1; possible D gene TRBD1, 5 bases. This CDR3 has 11 amino acids. The ends were cut back, 6 bases at V and 4 bases at J, with 9 bases in the middle. Per germline, CDR1 SQVTM and CDR2 ANQGSEA. CDR3 coding DNA: TGCAGCGTGGGGGACCTCACTGAAGCTTTCTTT. Translated: CSVGDLTEAFF.

The DNA for the CDR3 is TGTGCCAGCAGCATGGGGACTAGCGGGAGATACCAAGAGACCCAGTACTTC. Amino acids: CASSMGTSGRYQETQYF. The V gene is TRBV5-6, the J gene TRBJ2-5; TRBD2 matches at 14 bases. The ends lost 4 bases at V and 0 bases at J; junction bases unmatched: 5. This CDR3 is 17 amino acids long. The germline V gene has CDR1 SGHDT and CDR2 YYEEEE.

This clone was counted between two and nine times. The chain employs TRBV5-8 and TRBJ1-5, with D perhaps matching TRBD1 (5 bases). This CDR3 has 15 amino acids. V was cut by 4 bases and J by 5 bases, with 16 bases left in between. The V gene's germline CDR1 is SGHTS and CDR2 YDEGEE. The DNA for the CDR3 is TGTGCCAGCAGCGGTGGGACGGGAGATCATCAGCCCCAGCATTTT. The encoded protein is CASSGGTGDHQPQHF.

The chain couples TRBV4-1 to TRBJ1-5; D not certain. The CDR3 runs 14 residues. Germline V gene data show CDR1 as MGHRA and CDR2 as YSYEKL. V lost 1 base and J lost 4, with 8 bases in between. This CDR3 is CASSQGTVNQPQHF. CDR3 nucleotide sequence: TGCGCCAGCAGCCAAGGGACGGTTAATCAGCCCCAGCATTTT.

The chain employs TRBV7-9 and TRBJ1-1; D is unclear. This CDR3 spans 15 amino acids. Germline values: CDR1 SEHNR, CDR2 FQNEAQ (reference sequence). Trimming shortened V by 5 bases and J by 1 base, and 14 bases separated the two germline ends. The CDR3 reads CASSAPDLRNTEAFF. CDR3 bases: TGTGCCAGCAGCGCTCCGGACTTGAGGAACACTGAAGCTTTCTTT.

The chain couples TRBV28 to TRBJ2-6, with D possibly called TRBD1 or TRBD2 (5 bases each). Germline CDR1 reads MDHEN; CDR2 reads SYDVKM. The CDR3 totals 19 residues. The germline V and J ends were trimmed by 4 bases and 4 bases, with 23 bases remaining between them. The CDR3 here is CASSSRRGEAPQGANVLTF. The DNA for the CDR3 is TGTGCCAGCAGTTCTCGTCGGGGCGAGGCTCCTCAAGGGGCCAACGTCCTGACTTTC.

This clone showed up just a few times. In DNA form, the CDR3 reads TGTGCCTGGGAGCGGGAGGGACTCTACGAGCAGTACTTC. Amino acid sequence: CAWEREGLYEQYF. This sequence joins TRBV30 and TRBJ2-7; 10 nucleotides match TRBD2. V dropped 5 bases and J dropped 3; count of bases not matched to a gene: 4. The germline V gene encodes CDR1 GTSNPN and CDR2 SVGIG (reference sequence). This CDR3 is built from 13 residues.

The J gene is TRBJ1-1, the V gene TRBV29-1; D perhaps matches TRBD1 (5 bases). This CDR3 has 12 residues. From germline, CDR1 is SQVTM and CDR2 ANQGSEA. Trimming took off 3 bases at V and 3 bases at J, with 8 bases between the two ends. CDR3 amino acids: CSVEAGDTEAFF. The CDR3 region has the DNA TGCAGCGTTGAGGCGGGGGACACTGAAGCTTTCTTT. Looking up the rest from reference TRBV29-1 and TRBJ1-1 gives the full variable domain: SAVISQKPSRDICQRGTSLTIQCQVDSQVTMMFWYRQQPGQSLTLIATANQGSEATYESGFVIDKFPISRPNLTFSTLTVSNMSPEDSSIYLCSVEAGDTEAFFGQGTRLTVV.

This rearrangement joins TRBV20-1 to TRBJ2-7; D is undetermined. This CDR3 has 11 amino acids. V lost 6 bases to trimming and J lost 2 bases, with 8 bases between them. The germline V gene encodes CDR1 DFQATT and CDR2 SNEGSKA (reference sequence). CDR3 protein: CSAPLTYEQYF. Here the CDR3 DNA reads TGCAGTGCCCCCCTCACCTACGAGCAGTACTTC.

The V call is TRBV11-2, the J call TRBJ2-5; D is undetermined. V lost 8 bases, J lost 5 bases, and 6 bases lay in between. This CDR3 contains 10 residues. CDR1 and CDR2 from the germline V gene are SGHAT and FQNNGV. The CDR3 DNA follows: TGTGCCAGCCACGGGGAGACCCAGTACTTC. This encodes CASHGETQYF.

The chain links TRBV29-1 to TRBJ2-1; 7 nucleotides match TRBD2. The germline gives CDR1 SQVTM, CDR2 ANQGSEA. V was pared by 7 bases and J by 9 bases, with 15 bases of the junction left unmatched. This CDR3 is built from 14 residues. Here the CDR3 DNA reads TGCAGCGACGTAGGAGCAGCGGGGTTCAGTGAGCAGTTCTTC. Translating it yields CSDVGAAGFSEQFF.

This clone occurred a few times. CDR3 sequence (DNA): TGTGCCAGCTCACCCTTCCCCTCCTACGAGCAGTACTTC. It is translated as CASSPFPSYEQYF. The chain combines TRBV18 with TRBJ2-7; D call uncertain. The CDR3 is 13 residues long. Germline CDR1 reads KGHSH; CDR2 reads LQKENI. Trimming took 3 bases from V and 0 from J, leaving 6 bases between them.

This clone was counted between two and nine times. This chain connects TRBV5-6 to TRBJ1-1; tentative D call: TRBD1 (5 bases). The CDR3 loop spans 14 amino acids. Trimming took 3 bases from V and 3 from J, leaving 12 bases between them. Germline V gives CDR1 SGHDT, CDR2 YYEEEE. CDR3 in DNA: TGTGCCAGCAGCTCCGGGGACGGCTACACTGAAGCTTTCTTT. Its translation is CASSSGDGYTEAFF.

The table lists this clone with many counts. This chain joins TRBV5-6 and TRBJ1-2; D gene uncertain. Germline lookup yields CDR1 SGHDT and CDR2 YYEEEE. V was pared by 1 base and J by 0 bases, with 10 bases between. This CDR3 contains 15 residues. The CDR3 DNA sequence: TGTGCCAGCAGCTTGCCGGCCGTAGCTAACTATGGCTACACCTTC. Protein sequence: CASSLPAVANYGYTF.

The genes are TRBV7-9 and TRBJ2-7; TRBD1 is a possible D gene (5 bases). In germline, CDR1 is SEHNR, CDR2 FQNEAQ (reference sequence). The CDR3 has 12 amino acids. The ends were cut back, 1 base at V and 5 bases at J, with 6 bases in the middle. CDR3 bases: TGTGCCAGCAGCTTAGAAGGGGACGAGCAGTACTTC. Its protein is CASSLEGDEQYF.

This rearrangement joins TRBV11-2 to TRBJ2-1, with D unresolved. With 1 base removed from V and 1 base from J, the gap between germline ends came to 2 bases. Germline CDR1 and CDR2: SGHAT and FQNNGV. The CDR3 runs 13 residues. The CDR3 here is CASSLGSYNEQFF. As DNA, the CDR3 is TGTGCCAGCAGCTTAGGATCCTACAATGAGCAGTTCTTC.

The sample holds a few counts of this clone. CDR3 sequence reads: CSVEGAIEQFF. CDR3 bases: TGCAGCGTTGAAGGTGCCATTGAGCAGTTCTTC. The chain couples TRBV29-1 to TRBJ2-1, with no clear D. The germline CDR1 and CDR2 sequences are SQVTM and ANQGSEA. V lost 1 base and J lost 9, with 7 bases in between. The CDR3 spans 11 residues.

This chain links TRBV30 with TRBJ2-3; either TRBD1 or TRBD2 may supply D (5 bases each). Trimming took off 1 base at V and 6 bases at J, with 5 bases between the two ends. This CDR3 has 11 residues. Germline V CDR1 and CDR2: GTSNPN, SVGIG (reference sequence). The CDR3 sequence is CAWSGGDTQYF. CDR3 bases: TGTGCCTGGAGTGGGGGGGATACGCAGTATTTT.

The chain recombines TRBV29-1 with TRBJ1-1; D unclear. The V and J ends lost 2 bases and 4 bases respectively, with 8 bases between them. Germline CDR1 SQVTM, CDR2 ANQGSEA. The CDR3 loop spans 12 amino acids. CDR3 bases: TGCAGCGTTGAACCGTATGGCACTGAAGCTTTCTTT. Encoded protein: CSVEPYGTEAFF.